This is a list of T cell receptor beta chains from one sample in a study of T-cell reconstitution after alpha-beta-depleted transplantation in children. TCRdb independently ran MiXCR on the PCR reads; one entry per CDR3 protein. The sample lists hundreds of thousands of distinct CDR3 sequences, less than 15% occurring once. The source material was PBMCs, sampled before TCRalphabeta/CD19-depleted stem cell transplant. The receptors here all came from a girl aged 2-9 years with congenital amegakaryocytic thrombocytopenia, due to receive a stem cell transplant. Each CDR3 is given with its conserved first and last residue. D genes are given only for firm matches. Clone size is not always given. Where it is, it says once, few, many or a class for expanded clones.

size: few
V: TRBV9
J: TRBJ2-7
D: .
DNA: TGTGCCAGCAGCCCCGAGGCCCCTTTTTACGAGCAGTACTTC
CDR3: CASSPEAPFYEQYF

size: .
V: TRBV3-1
J: TRBJ1-1
D: .
DNA: TGTGCCAGCAGCCAAGGGCGGTTGGGCACTGAAGCTTTCTTT
CDR3: CASSQGRLGTEAFF

size: many
V: TRBV7-2
J: TRBJ2-7
D: .
DNA: TGTGCCAGCAGCTTTCTGGGGGCCTACGAGCAGTACTTC
CDR3: CASSFLGAYEQYF

size: many
V: TRBV29-1
J: TRBJ2-1
D: .
DNA: TGCAGCGTCTCAGTGGGGGGCGGTGAGCAGTTCTTC
CDR3: CSVSVGGGEQFF

size: .
V: TRBV3-1
J: TRBJ2-3
D: .
DNA: TGTGCCAGCAGCCCCCCCGGGGGTTTGGCAGATACGCAGTATTTT
CDR3: CASSPPGGLADTQYF

size: .
V: TRBV15
J: TRBJ1-1
D: .
DNA: TGTGCCACCAGCAGAGACATAAGAACAGGGAACACTGAAGCTTTCTTT
CDR3: CATSRDIRTGNTEAFF

size: many
V: TRBV15
J: TRBJ2-1
D: .
DNA: TGTGCCACCAGCAGCATAGAGGTGGCGTACTACAATGAGCAGTTCTTC
CDR3: CATSSIEVAYYNEQFF

size: .
V: TRBV7-2
J: TRBJ2-5
D: .
DNA: TGTGCCAGCAGCTTTTGGAGCGGGTCAGAGACCCAGTACTTC
CDR3: CASSFWSGSETQYF

size: .
V: TRBV10-2
J: TRBJ2-3
D: .
DNA: TGCGCCAGCAGTGAGTCCCCAGGGACGGGACCCACAGATACGCAGTATTTT
CDR3: CASSESPGTGPTDTQYF

size: .
V: TRBV5-5
J: TRBJ2-3
D: .
DNA: TGTGCCAGCAGCTTTCCAGGGTATCCAGATACGCAGTATTTT
CDR3: CASSFPGYPDTQYF

size: few
V: TRBV5-1
J: TRBJ2-1
D: .
DNA: TGCGCCAGCAGCCAACTTGGAACGGGAGACAATGAGCAGTTCTTC
CDR3: CASSQLGTGDNEQFF

size: few
V: TRBV20-1
J: TRBJ2-3
D: TRBD2
DNA: TGCAGTGCTAGAGCGAGAGCGGGGCTTGATACGCAGTATTTT
CDR3: CSARARAGLDTQYF

size: many
V: TRBV20-1
J: TRBJ2-3
D: .
DNA: TGCAGTGCTAGAGATTTGGGAGATACGCAGTATTTT
CDR3: CSARDLGDTQYF

size: many
V: TRBV4-2
J: TRBJ1-1
D: .
DNA: TGTGCCAGCAGCTCTTCTGACACGACCTACACTGAAGCTTTCTTT
CDR3: CASSSSDTTYTEAFF

size: many
V: TRBV12-3/TRBV12-4
J: TRBJ2-5
D: .
DNA: TGTGCCAGCAGAATTACCGCCGGGGAGACCCAGTACTTC
CDR3: CASRITAGETQYF

size: few
V: TRBV7-6
J: TRBJ2-3
D: .
DNA: TGTGCCAGCAGTCTTGCGTGGAGTCTTGATACGCAGTATTTT
CDR3: CASSLAWSLDTQYF

size: many
V: TRBV20-1
J: TRBJ2-7
D: TRBD2
DNA: TGCAGTGCTAGAGCTGGGCTAGCGGGAGGGCATCGCTACGAGCAGTACTTC
CDR3: CSARAGLAGGHRYEQYF

size: .
V: TRBV5-1
J: TRBJ2-4
D: TRBD2
DNA: TGCGCCAGCAGCGCTAGCGGGAGGGAAGAAAAAAACATTCAGTACTTC
CDR3: CASSASGREEKNIQYF

size: many
V: TRBV29-1
J: TRBJ2-7
D: .
DNA: TGCAGCGTTGAAGCTCCTTCCTACGAGCAGTACTTC
CDR3: CSVEAPSYEQYF

size: few
V: TRBV5-1
J: TRBJ2-7
D: .
DNA: TGCGCCAGCAGCTTTAGGACCCTAGCAGGGGAGCAGTACTTC
CDR3: CASSFRTLAGEQYF

size: .
V: TRBV6-5
J: TRBJ1-5
D: .
DNA: TGTGCCAGCAGTTGGGTTGCCGAGGGAGGCCAGCCCCAGCATTTT
CDR3: CASSWVAEGGQPQHF